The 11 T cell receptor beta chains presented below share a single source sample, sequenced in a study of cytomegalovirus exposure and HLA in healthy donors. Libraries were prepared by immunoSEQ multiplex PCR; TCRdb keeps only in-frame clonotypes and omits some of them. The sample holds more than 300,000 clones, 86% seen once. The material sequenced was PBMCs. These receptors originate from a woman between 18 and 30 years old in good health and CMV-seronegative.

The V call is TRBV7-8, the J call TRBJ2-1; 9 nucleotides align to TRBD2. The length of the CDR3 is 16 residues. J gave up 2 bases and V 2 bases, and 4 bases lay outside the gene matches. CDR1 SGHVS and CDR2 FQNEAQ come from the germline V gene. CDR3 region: CASSLFSGGAYNEQFF. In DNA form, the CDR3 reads TGTGCCAGCAGCTTATTTAGCGGGGGAGCCTACAATGAGCAGTTCTTC.

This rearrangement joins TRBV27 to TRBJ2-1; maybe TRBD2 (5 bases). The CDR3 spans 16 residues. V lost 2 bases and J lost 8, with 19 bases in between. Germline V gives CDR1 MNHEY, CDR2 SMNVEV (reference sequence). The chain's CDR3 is CASSLGVSGKVDEQFF. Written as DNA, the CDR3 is TGTGCCAGCAGTTTAGGTGTCTCGGGGAAGGTGGATGAGCAGTTCTTC.

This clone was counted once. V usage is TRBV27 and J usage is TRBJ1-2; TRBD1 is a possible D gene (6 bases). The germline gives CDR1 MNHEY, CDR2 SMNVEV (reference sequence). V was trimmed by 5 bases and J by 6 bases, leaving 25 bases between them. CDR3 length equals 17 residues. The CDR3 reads CASSTLQGRTVKDGYTF. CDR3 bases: TGTGCCAGCAGTACACTCCAGGGACGGACAGTAAAAGATGGCTACACCTTC.

The CDR3 sequence: CASSHTQGEAFF. CDR3 DNA sequence: TGCGCCAGCAGCCACACTCAGGGGGAAGCTTTCTTT. The chain couples TRBV4-1 to TRBJ1-1; possible D gene TRBD1, 6 bases. V gave up 3 bases and J gave up 8 bases, with 10 bases separating them. CDR3 size: 12 residues. Germline V CDR1 and CDR2: MGHRA, YSYEKL.

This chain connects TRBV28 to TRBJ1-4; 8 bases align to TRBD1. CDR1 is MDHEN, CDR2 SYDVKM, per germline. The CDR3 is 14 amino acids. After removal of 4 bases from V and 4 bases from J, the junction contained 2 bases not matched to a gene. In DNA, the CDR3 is TGTGCCAGCAGTTCAGGGGGCGATAATGAAAAACTGTTTTTT. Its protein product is CASSSGGDNEKLFF. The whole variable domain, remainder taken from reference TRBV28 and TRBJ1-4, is DVKVTQSSRYLVKRTGEKVFLECVQDMDHENMFWYRQDPGLGLRLIYFSYDVKMKEKGDIPEGYSVSREKKERFSLILESASTNQTSMYLCASSSGGDNEKLFFGSGTQLSVL.

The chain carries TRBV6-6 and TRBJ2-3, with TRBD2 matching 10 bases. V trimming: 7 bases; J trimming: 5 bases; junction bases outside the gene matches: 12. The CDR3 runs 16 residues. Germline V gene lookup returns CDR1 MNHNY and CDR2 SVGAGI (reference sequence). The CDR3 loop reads CASTDTSGILGDTQYF. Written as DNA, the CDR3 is TGTGCCAGCACCGACACTAGCGGGATCCTTGGAGATACGCAGTATTTT.

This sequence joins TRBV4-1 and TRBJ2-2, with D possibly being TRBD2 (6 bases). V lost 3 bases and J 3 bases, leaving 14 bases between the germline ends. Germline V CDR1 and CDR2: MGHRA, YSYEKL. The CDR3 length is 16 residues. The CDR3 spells CASSHSGVADTGELFF. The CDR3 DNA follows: TGCGCCAGCAGCCATTCGGGGGTGGCGGACACCGGGGAGCTGTTTTTT.

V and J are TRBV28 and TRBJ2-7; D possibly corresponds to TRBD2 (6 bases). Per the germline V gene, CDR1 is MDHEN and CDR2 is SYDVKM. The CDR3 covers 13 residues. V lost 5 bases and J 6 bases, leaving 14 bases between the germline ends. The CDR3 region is CASSPPGLLEQYF. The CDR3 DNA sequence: TGTGCCAGCAGTCCGCCGGGACTTCTCGAGCAGTACTTC.

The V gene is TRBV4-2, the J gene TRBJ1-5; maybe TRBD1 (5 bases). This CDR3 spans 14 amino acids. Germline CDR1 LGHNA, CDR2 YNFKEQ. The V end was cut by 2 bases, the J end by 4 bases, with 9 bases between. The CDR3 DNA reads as TGTGCCAGCAGCCAAATAAGGGGAAATCAGCCCCAGCATTTT. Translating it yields CASSQIRGNQPQHF.

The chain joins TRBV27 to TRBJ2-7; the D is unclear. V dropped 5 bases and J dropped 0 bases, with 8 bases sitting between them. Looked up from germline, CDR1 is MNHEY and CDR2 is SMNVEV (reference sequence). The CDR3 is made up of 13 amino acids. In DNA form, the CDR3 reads TGTGCCAGCAGTGCCGCGAGCTCCTACGAGCAGTACTTC. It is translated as CASSAASSYEQYF.

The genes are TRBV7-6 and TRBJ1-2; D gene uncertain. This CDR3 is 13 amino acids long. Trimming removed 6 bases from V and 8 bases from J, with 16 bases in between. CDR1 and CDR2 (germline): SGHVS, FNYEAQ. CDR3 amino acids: CASSPSAGKGYTF. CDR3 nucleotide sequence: TGTGCCAGCAGTCCCTCGGCGGGAAAGGGCTACACCTTC. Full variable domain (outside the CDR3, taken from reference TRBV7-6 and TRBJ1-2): GAGVSQSPRYKVTKRGQDVALRCDPISGHVSLYWYRQALGQGPEFLTYFNYEAQQDKSGLPNDRFSAERPEGSISTLTIQRTEQRDSAMYRCASSPSAGKGYTFGSGTRLTVV.